A single sample gave rise to the 16 T cell receptor beta chains below, sequenced in a study of cytomegalovirus exposure and HLA in healthy donors. Primers for the PCR totalled 60 Vbeta and 13 Jbeta. Repertoires were generated with immunoSEQ multiplex PCR, while TCRdb's copy carries only in-frame clones and drops some. The profile covers 310,000 or so clones, with roughly 90% appearing a single time and less than 2.5% taken by the ten largest. Sequencing input: PBMCs. These receptors all come from a woman aged 18-30 years in good health and CMV-seronegative.

The V gene is TRBV4-1, the J gene TRBJ2-7; D is possibly TRBD1 (5 bases). Deletions cut 2 bases from V and 0 bases from J, with 11 bases between. The CDR3 sequence is 15 residues long. In germline, CDR1 is MGHRA, CDR2 YSYEKL. This chain's CDR3 is CASSQNPTGSYEQYF. CDR3 in DNA: TGCGCCAGCAGCCAAAACCCCACAGGCTCCTACGAGCAGTACTTC.

The chain is built from TRBV5-4 and TRBJ2-1; 9 bases line up with TRBD1. Germline CDR1 is SGHNT and CDR2 is YYREEE (reference sequence). With V trimmed by 4 bases and J by 7 bases, 9 bases remained unmatched. This CDR3 spans 15 amino acids. CDR3 loop: CASSLGQGTLNEQFF. The CDR3 DNA sequence: TGTGCCAGCAGCCTGGGACAGGGAACGTTAAATGAGCAGTTCTTC.

The chain couples TRBV11-2 to TRBJ2-5; possibly TRBD1 for D (5 bases). Germline CDR1 SGHAT, CDR2 FQNNGV. V lost 1 base and J 4 bases, leaving 10 bases between the germline ends. The CDR3 sequence is 14 residues long. In nucleotides, the CDR3 is TGTGCCAGCAGCTTAGGGCAGGGTTTAGAGACCCAGTACTTC. It encodes CASSLGQGLETQYF.

This clone was found once. The chain is built from TRBV5-6 and TRBJ2-2; unclear D gene. Germline V gene lookup returns CDR1 SGHDT and CDR2 YYEEEE. The CDR3 totals 12 residues. Trimming took 2 bases from V and 7 from J, leaving 6 bases between them. For the CDR3, the DNA is TGTGCCAGCAGCTTCTATAGCGGGGAGCTGTTTTTT. It codes for CASSFYSGELFF.

The chain combines TRBV4-1 with TRBJ2-7, with a possible D match to TRBD1 (5 bases). The germline V gene has CDR1 MGHRA and CDR2 YSYEKL. Trimming removed 0 bases from V and 6 bases from J, with 15 bases in between. This CDR3 spans 15 amino acids. The DNA of the CDR3 is TGCGCCAGCAGCCAAGAGGAGACAGCGCCAGTCGAGCAGTACTTC. Translation: CASSQEETAPVEQYF.

The table lists this clone with a count of one. The chain uses TRBV10-3 and TRBJ2-5, with D possibly TRBD1 on 6 matching bases. This CDR3 contains 18 residues. Trimming removed 0 bases from V and 5 bases from J, with 22 bases in between. CDR1 and CDR2 (germline): ENHRY, SYGVKD. The CDR3: CAISESAIETGPLETQYF. For the CDR3, the DNA is TGTGCCATCAGTGAGTCGGCCATTGAGACAGGTCCCCTCGAGACCCAGTACTTC.

The chain carries TRBV7-2 and TRBJ2-4, with D possibly being TRBD2 (5 bases). CDR1 and CDR2 from the germline V gene are SGHTA and FQGNSA. V was shortened by 0 bases and J by 0 bases, with 12 bases between the two germline ends. CDR3 size: 17 residues. CDR3 region: CASSLARAGLAKNIQYF. The CDR3 bases are TGTGCCAGCAGCTTAGCGCGGGCCGGACTAGCCAAAAACATTCAGTACTTC.

This clone was counted only a few times. The chain is built from TRBV5-5 and TRBJ1-4; 8 bases line up with TRBD1. The CDR3 covers 15 residues. V shed 4 bases and J 8 bases; nucleotides not matched to a gene: 10. Germline values: CDR1 SGHKS, CDR2 YYEKEE (reference sequence). DNA of the CDR3: TGTGCCAGCAGCCCCGGACAGGGTGGGATCGAAAAACTGTTTTTT. It codes for CASSPGQGGIEKLFF.

The J gene is TRBJ2-1, the V gene TRBV5-4, with 8 bases identical to TRBD1. From germline, CDR1 is SGHNT and CDR2 YYREEE (reference sequence). The CDR3 extends over 15 amino acids. The trim removed 1 base at V and 7 bases at J, leaving 7 bases unmatched. The CDR3 reads CASSLNTGGWNEQFF. The CDR3 DNA follows: TGTGCCAGCAGCTTGAATACAGGGGGATGGAATGAGCAGTTCTTC.

The V gene is TRBV5-6, the J gene TRBJ1-3, with 10 bases lining up with TRBD1. From germline, CDR1 is SGHDT and CDR2 YYEEEE. After removal of 4 bases from V and 3 bases from J, the junction contained 7 bases not matched to a gene. The CDR3 is made up of 16 amino acids. In nucleotides, the CDR3 is TGTGCCAGCAGCGGGGCTGACAGGGGGCTTGGAAACACCATATATTTT. Its translation is CASSGADRGLGNTIYF.

J is TRBJ2-1 and V is TRBV4-1; 10 nucleotides line up with TRBD1. V shed 2 bases, J shed 7 bases, and the junction held 17 bases outside the gene matches. The V gene's germline CDR1 is MGHRA and CDR2 YSYEKL. The CDR3 loop spans 19 amino acids. The CDR3 reads CASSQTGTGAFIGRNEQFF. CDR3 DNA: TGCGCCAGCAGCCAAACCGGGACAGGGGCTTTTATCGGTAGGAATGAGCAGTTCTTC.

This sequence joins TRBV29-1 and TRBJ1-1; maybe TRBD1 (6 bases). The germline CDR1 and CDR2 sequences are SQVTM and ANQGSEA. The CDR3 is 11 amino acids. Between the trimmed V and J ends, which lost 8 bases and 6 bases, there was a span of 13 bases. CDR3 region: CSPGVGPEAFF. CDR3 sequence (DNA): TGCAGCCCAGGGGTAGGGCCTGAAGCTTTCTTT.

J is TRBJ2-1 and V is TRBV10-3; perhaps TRBD2 as D (5 bases). V dropped 0 bases and J dropped 8 bases, with 11 bases sitting between them. Germline V CDR1 and CDR2: ENHRY, SYGVKD. The length of the CDR3 is 14 residues. The CDR3 reads CAISESAGGDEQFF. CDR3 nucleotide sequence: TGTGCCATCAGTGAGTCGGCGGGTGGGGATGAGCAGTTCTTC.

V usage is TRBV19 and J usage is TRBJ1-3; D uncertain. Looked up from germline, CDR1 is LNHDA and CDR2 is SQIVND (reference sequence). CDR3 length: 16 amino acids. The germline V and J ends were trimmed by 3 bases and 3 bases, with 15 bases remaining between them. The CDR3 region is CASSIAARTVGNTIYF. The CDR3 coding sequence is TGTGCCAGTAGTATCGCCGCTCGTACGGTTGGAAACACCATATATTTT.

The rearrangement uses TRBV10-3 and TRBJ2-5; TRBD2 matches at 8 bases. Losses at the gene ends were 9 bases for V and 4 bases for J; bases not matched to a gene: 13. Germline CDR1 reads ENHRY; CDR2 reads SYGVKD. The CDR3 is made up of 15 amino acids. The CDR3 sequence is CAIDSGSGGRETQYF. The DNA for the CDR3 is TGTGCCATAGACTCGGGGAGCGGGGGTAGAGAGACCCAGTACTTC.

This clone has a single count. This chain links TRBV5-1 with TRBJ2-7; 11 bases are a match to TRBD2. The germline V gene encodes CDR1 SGHRS and CDR2 YFSETQ. Trimming removed 4 bases from V and 2 bases from J; junction bases left unmatched: 2. The CDR3 extends over 14 amino acids. CDR3 coding DNA: TGCGCCAGCAGCGTGACTAGCGGGGCCTACGAGCAGTACTTC. It encodes CASSVTSGAYEQYF. Full variable domain (remainder filled in from reference TRBV5-1 and TRBJ2-7): KAGVTQTPRYLIKTRGQQVTLSCSPISGHRSVSWYQQTPGQGLQFLFEYFSETQRNKGNFPGRFSGRQFSNSRSEMNVSTLELGDSALYLCASSVTSGAYEQYFGPGTRLTVT.